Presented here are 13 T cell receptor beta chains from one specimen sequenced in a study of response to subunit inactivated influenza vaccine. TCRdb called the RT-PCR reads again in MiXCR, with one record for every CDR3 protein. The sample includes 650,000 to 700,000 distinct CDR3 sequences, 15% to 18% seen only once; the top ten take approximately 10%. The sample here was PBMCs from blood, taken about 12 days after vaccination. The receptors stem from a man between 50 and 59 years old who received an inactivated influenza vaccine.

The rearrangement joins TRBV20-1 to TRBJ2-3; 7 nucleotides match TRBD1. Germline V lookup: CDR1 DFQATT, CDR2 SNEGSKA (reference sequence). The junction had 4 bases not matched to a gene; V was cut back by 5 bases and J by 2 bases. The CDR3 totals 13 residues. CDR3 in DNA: TGCAGTGCTTCCGGGACAGTCACAGATACGCAGTATTTT. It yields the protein CSASGTVTDTQYF.

CDR3 DNA: TGTGCCAGCCGGACTAGCGGAGATAGGGGGAAGCAGTACTTC. Translation gives CASRTSGDRGKQYF. The chain joins TRBV2 to TRBJ2-7, with 10 bases that match TRBD2. V lost 8 bases to trimming and J lost 8 bases; unmatched junction nucleotides: 12. The CDR3 has 14 amino acids. Germline V CDR1 and CDR2: SNHLY, FYNNEI. Full variable domain (remainder filled in from reference TRBV2 and TRBJ2-7): EPEVTQTPSHQVTQMGQEVILRCVPISNHLYFYWYRQILGQKVEFLVSFYNNEISEKSEIFDDQFSVERPDGSNFTLKIRSTKLEDSAMYFCASRTSGDRGKQYFGPGTRLTVT.

CDR3 sequence reads: CASSVLETGTEAFF. The CDR3 nucleotides read TGTGCCAGCAGCGTCCTGGAGACGGGGACTGAAGCTTTCTTT. The V and J genes are TRBV9 and TRBJ1-1; D gene unclear. V shed 2 bases and J shed 5 bases, with 13 bases lying between them. The CDR3 is 14 residues long. Germline loops: CDR1 SGDLS, CDR2 YYNGEE.

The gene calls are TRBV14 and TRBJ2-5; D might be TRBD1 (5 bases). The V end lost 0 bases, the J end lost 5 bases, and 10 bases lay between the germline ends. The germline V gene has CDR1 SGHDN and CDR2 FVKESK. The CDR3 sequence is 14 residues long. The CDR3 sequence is CASSQEGALETQYF. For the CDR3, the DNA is TGTGCCAGCAGCCAAGAAGGGGCGTTGGAGACCCAGTACTTC.

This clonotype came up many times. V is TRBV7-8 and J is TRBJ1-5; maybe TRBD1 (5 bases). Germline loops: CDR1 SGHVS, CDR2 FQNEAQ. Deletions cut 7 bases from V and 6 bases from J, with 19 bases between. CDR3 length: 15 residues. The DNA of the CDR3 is TGTGCCAGCACCCCCCTCGGGACCAACAGTCAGCCCCAGCATTTT. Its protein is CASTPLGTNSQPQHF.

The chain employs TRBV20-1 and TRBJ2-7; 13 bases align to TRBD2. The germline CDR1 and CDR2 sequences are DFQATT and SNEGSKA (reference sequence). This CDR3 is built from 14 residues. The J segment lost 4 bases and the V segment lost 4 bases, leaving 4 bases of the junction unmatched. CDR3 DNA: TGCAGTGCTAAGACTAGCGGGAGGACTTACGAGCAGTACTTC. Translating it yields CSAKTSGRTYEQYF.

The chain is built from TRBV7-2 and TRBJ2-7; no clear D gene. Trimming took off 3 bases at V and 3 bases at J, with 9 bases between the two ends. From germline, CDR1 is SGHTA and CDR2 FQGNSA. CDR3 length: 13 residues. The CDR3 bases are TGTGCCAGCAGCTTCGGTCTTTACTACGAGCAGTACTTC. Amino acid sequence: CASSFGLYYEQYF.

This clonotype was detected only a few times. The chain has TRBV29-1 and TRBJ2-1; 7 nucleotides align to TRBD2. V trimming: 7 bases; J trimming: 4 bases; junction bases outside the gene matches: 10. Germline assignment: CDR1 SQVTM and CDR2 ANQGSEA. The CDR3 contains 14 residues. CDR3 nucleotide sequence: TGCAGCGGGAGATCGGGAGGACGTTACAATGAGCAGTTCTTC. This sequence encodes CSGRSGGRYNEQFF.

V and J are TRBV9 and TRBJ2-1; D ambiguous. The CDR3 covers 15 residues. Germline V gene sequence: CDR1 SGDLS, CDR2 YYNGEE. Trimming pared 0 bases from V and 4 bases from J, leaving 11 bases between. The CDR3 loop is CASSVESSYYNEQFF. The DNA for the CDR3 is TGTGCCAGCAGCGTAGAATCCTCCTATTACAATGAGCAGTTCTTC.

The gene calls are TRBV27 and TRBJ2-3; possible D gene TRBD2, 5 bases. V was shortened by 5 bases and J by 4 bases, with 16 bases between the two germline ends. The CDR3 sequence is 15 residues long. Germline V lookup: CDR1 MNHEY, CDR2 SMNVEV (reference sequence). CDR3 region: CASSLGVTSPDTQYF. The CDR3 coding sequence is TGTGCCAGCAGTCTCGGGGTAACCTCCCCAGATACGCAGTATTTT.

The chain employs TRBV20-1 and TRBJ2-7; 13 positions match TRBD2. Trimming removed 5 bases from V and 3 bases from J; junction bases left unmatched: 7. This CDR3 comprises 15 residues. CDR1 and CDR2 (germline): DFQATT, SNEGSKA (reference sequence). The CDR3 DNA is TGCAGTGCTGCAAGGGGACTAGCGGGGAACTACGAGCAGTACTTC. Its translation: CSAARGLAGNYEQYF.

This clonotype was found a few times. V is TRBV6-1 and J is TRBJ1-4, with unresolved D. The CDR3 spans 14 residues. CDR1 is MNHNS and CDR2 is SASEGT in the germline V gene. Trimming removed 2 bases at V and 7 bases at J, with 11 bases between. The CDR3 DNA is TGTGCCAGCAGTGAACTTGACACGCGTGAAAAACTGTTTTTT. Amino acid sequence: CASSELDTREKLFF.

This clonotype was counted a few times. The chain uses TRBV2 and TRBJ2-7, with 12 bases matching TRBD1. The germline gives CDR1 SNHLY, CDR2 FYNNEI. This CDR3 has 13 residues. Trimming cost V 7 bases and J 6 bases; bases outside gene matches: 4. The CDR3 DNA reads TGTGCCAGCAAGGGACAGGGGGCATCCGAGCAGTACTTC. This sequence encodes CASKGQGASEQYF.